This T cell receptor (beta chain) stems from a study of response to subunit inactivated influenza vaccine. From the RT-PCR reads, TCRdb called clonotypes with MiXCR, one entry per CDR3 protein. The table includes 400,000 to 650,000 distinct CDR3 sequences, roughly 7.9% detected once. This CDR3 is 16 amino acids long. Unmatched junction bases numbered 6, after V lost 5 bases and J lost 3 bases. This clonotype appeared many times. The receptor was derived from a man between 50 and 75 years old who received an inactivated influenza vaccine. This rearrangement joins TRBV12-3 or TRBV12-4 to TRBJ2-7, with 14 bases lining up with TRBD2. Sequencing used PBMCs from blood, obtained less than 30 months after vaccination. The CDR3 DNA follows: TGTGCCAGCAGTCCCCCGGGACTAGCGGGAGTCTACGAGCAGTACTTC. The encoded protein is CASSPPGLAGVYEQYF.